These T cell receptor beta chains were read from a single sample in a study of T-cell memory formation after mild COVID-19. MiXCR, run by TCRdb on the 5' RACE reads, gives a single entry per CDR3 protein. The sample consists of 150,000 or so distinct CDR3 sequences, approximately 25% of them appearing once. Sequencing was done on a sample of PBMCs or a T cell subset sorted from them (not recorded which). Source of these receptors: an adult woman who had mild COVID-19 (a few samples of this study predate the infection). Cell type and time point are not known. Each CDR3 is given with its conserved first and last residue. A D gene is named only where the DNA matches it firmly. Size tells how often a clone was seen (once, few, many) or the class of an expanded clone, and some rows leave it out.

J,size,D,V,CDR3,DNA
TRBJ2-7,large,NA,TRBV27,CASSWAGPTYEQYF,TGTGCCAGCAGTTGGGCAGGGCCCACCTACGAGCAGTACTTC
TRBJ2-7,NA,NA,TRBV19,CASRSSETYEQYF,TGTGCCAGTAGGAGTAGCGAGACCTACGAGCAGTACTTC
TRBJ1-1,NA,NA,TRBV29-1,CSVQSPGIGEAFF,TGCAGCGTTCAATCGCCAGGGATCGGTGAAGCTTTCTTT
TRBJ1-1,NA,NA,TRBV5-5,CASSSYLTDYTEAFF,TGTGCCAGCAGCTCCTACCTGACAGACTACACTGAAGCTTTCTTT
TRBJ1-5,few,TRBD1,TRBV24-1,CATRGQGEGQPQHF,TGTGCCACCAGGGGACAGGGGGAAGGACAGCCCCAGCATTTT
TRBJ2-7,NA,TRBD1,TRBV27,CASSFSDRDHEQYF,TGTGCCAGCAGTTTTTCGGACAGGGACCACGAGCAGTACTTC
TRBJ2-7,few,NA,TRBV29-1,CSGHDGYEQYF,TGCAGCGGCCACGACGGCTACGAGCAGTACTTC
TRBJ2-7,few,NA,TRBV29-1,CSVVGQGPFYEQYF,TGCAGCGTTGTAGGGCAGGGCCCTTTCTACGAGCAGTACTTC
TRBJ2-3,NA,NA,TRBV4-2,CASSVGGRGTDTQYF,TGTGCCAGCAGCGTTGGGGGGCGCGGCACAGATACGCAGTATTTT
TRBJ2-5,few,TRBD1,TRBV7-9,CASSHNPGQGWETQYF,TGTGCCAGCAGCCATAACCCGGGACAGGGTTGGGAGACCCAGTACTTC
TRBJ1-2,NA,NA,TRBV27,CASRSGANYGYTF,TGTGCCAGCAGGTCGGGAGCTAACTATGGCTACACCTTC
TRBJ2-7,NA,NA,TRBV27,CASSLLGPYEQYF,TGTGCCAGCAGTTTACTGGGACCCTACGAGCAGTACTTC
TRBJ2-3,NA,NA,TRBV6-2/TRBV6-3,CASSSPWSDTQYF,TGTGCCAGCAGTTCTCCATGGTCAGATACGCAGTATTTT
TRBJ1-1,few,NA,TRBV7-9,CASSFQGGPWGTEAFF,TGTGCCAGCAGCTTCCAGGGCGGCCCCTGGGGGACTGAAGCTTTCTTT
TRBJ1-1,few,TRBD1,TRBV5-1,CASSPGQGRNTEAFF,TGCGCCAGCAGCCCGGGACAGGGAAGAAACACTGAAGCTTTCTTT
TRBJ2-2,NA,NA,TRBV29-1,CSAGQTGELFF,TGCAGCGCTGGACAAACCGGGGAGCTGTTTTTT
TRBJ2-7,NA,TRBD2,TRBV5-4,CASSDPSGGAYEQYF,TGTGCCAGCAGTGATCCGAGCGGGGGGGCCTACGAGCAGTACTTC
TRBJ2-3,few,TRBD2,TRBV7-3,CASSLDSGGSTDTQYF,TGTGCCAGCAGCTTAGATAGCGGGGGTAGCACAGATACGCAGTATTTT
TRBJ1-5,few,NA,TRBV7-8,CASSDRAGSEGQPQHF,TGTGCCAGCAGCGATCGGGCGGGGTCAGAGGGACAGCCCCAGCATTTT
TRBJ1-2,NA,NA,TRBV5-1,CASSSPGGVNGYTF,TGCGCCAGCAGCTCCCCCGGTGGGGTAAATGGCTACACCTTC
TRBJ2-5,NA,NA,TRBV24-1,CATSDWAGAEETQYF,TGTGCCACCAGTGACTGGGCCGGGGCCGAAGAGACCCAGTACTTC
TRBJ2-7,few,TRBD1,TRBV29-1,CSVVGQGVYEQYF,TGCAGCGTTGTGGGACAGGGGGTTTACGAGCAGTACTTC
TRBJ1-1,NA,TRBD1,TRBV12-3/TRBV12-4,CASRVLAQQGRNTEAFF,TGTGCCAGCAGGGTACTGGCCCAACAGGGGAGGAACACTGAAGCTTTCTTT
TRBJ2-1,NA,TRBD2,TRBV6-1,CASSEEAGGPYNEQFF,TGTGCCAGCAGTGAAGAAGCGGGGGGACCCTACAATGAGCAGTTCTTC
TRBJ2-2,many,NA,TRBV27,CASSLANTGELFF,TGTGCCAGCAGTTTAGCGAACACCGGGGAGCTGTTTTTT
TRBJ2-5,few,NA,TRBV5-1,CASSLAGRGLDFQETQYF,TGCGCCAGCAGCTTGGCCGGTAGAGGTTTGGATTTCCAAGAGACCCAGTACTTC
TRBJ2-7,NA,NA,TRBV11-2,CASSLGAYSYEQYF,TGTGCCAGCAGCTTAGGTGCCTACTCCTACGAGCAGTACTTC
TRBJ2-7,NA,NA,TRBV15,CATGGGGGEQYF,TGTGCCACCGGGGGAGGGGGTGGCGAGCAGTACTTC
TRBJ2-1,NA,NA,TRBV2,CAAVGLPWGEQFF,TGTGCCGCCGTCGGGCTTCCTTGGGGTGAGCAGTTCTTC
TRBJ2-7,NA,NA,TRBV7-9,CASSPRVYEQYF,TGTGCCAGCAGTCCTAGGGTTTACGAGCAGTACTTC
TRBJ1-1,NA,NA,TRBV7-9,CASRRDLEAFF,TGTGCCAGCCGGCGAGACCTTGAAGCTTTCTTT
TRBJ2-3,NA,TRBD2,TRBV11-2,CASSLPGLAGSTDTQYF,TGTGCCAGCAGCCTGCCGGGACTAGCGGGGAGCACAGATACGCAGTATTTT
TRBJ2-7,few,NA,TRBV7-9,CASSSYGSLEQYF,TGTGCCAGCAGCTCCTATGGGAGCCTCGAGCAGTACTTC
TRBJ2-7,NA,TRBD1,TRBV7-6,CASSLAPGQLYEQYF,TGTGCCAGCAGCTTAGCCCCGGGACAGTTATACGAGCAGTACTTC
TRBJ1-2,NA,NA,TRBV27,CASSLAGSPNYGYTF,TGTGCCAGCAGTTTAGCGGGGTCCCCTAACTATGGCTACACCTTC
TRBJ1-1,NA,NA,TRBV5-1,CASSLEGPNTEAFF,TGCGCCAGCAGCTTGGAAGGCCCGAACACTGAAGCTTTCTTT
TRBJ2-3,NA,TRBD2,TRBV7-9,CASSPSGGLTTDTQYF,TGTGCCAGCAGCCCCAGCGGGGGGCTAACCACAGATACGCAGTATTTT
TRBJ2-7,NA,TRBD1,TRBV7-6,CASSLGGQAYEQYF,TGTGCCAGCAGCTTAGGGGGACAGGCCTACGAGCAGTACTTC
TRBJ1-1,NA,NA,TRBV24-1,CATRRGPENTEAFF,TGTGCCACCAGAAGGGGCCCGGAGAACACTGAAGCTTTCTTT
TRBJ1-1,few,TRBD1,TRBV30,CAWSVEGARTEAFF,TGTGCCTGGAGTGTAGAGGGGGCGCGAACTGAAGCTTTCTTT
TRBJ1-1,NA,NA,TRBV19,CASSIRGTEAFF,TGTGCCAGTAGTATTAGGGGCACTGAAGCTTTCTTT
TRBJ2-7,few,TRBD2,TRBV5-6,CASSLESGLQSYEQYF,TGTGCCAGCAGCTTGGAATCGGGACTACAGTCGTACGAGCAGTACTTC
TRBJ2-1,NA,NA,TRBV5-1,CASAAYNEQFF,TGCGCCAGCGCGGCCTACAATGAGCAGTTCTTC
TRBJ1-1,NA,NA,TRBV5-5,CASSSTRNMYTEAFF,TGTGCCAGCAGCTCCACCCGGAACATGTACACTGAAGCTTTCTTT
TRBJ2-1,few,TRBD2,TRBV4-2,CASSQTSGSSYNEQFF,TGTGCCAGCAGCCAGACTAGCGGGAGCTCCTACAATGAGCAGTTCTTC
TRBJ1-2,NA,NA,TRBV15,CATSREPNDRNYGYTF,TGTGCCACCAGCAGAGAACCCAACGACAGGAACTATGGCTACACCTTC
TRBJ2-5,few,NA,TRBV27,CASSPLSEGGLQETQYF,TGTGCCAGCAGTCCCCTTAGCGAGGGGGGATTACAAGAGACCCAGTACTTC
TRBJ2-5,NA,NA,TRBV12-3/TRBV12-4,CASSPRILGQETQYF,TGTGCCAGCAGTCCCCGAATCCTCGGGCAAGAGACCCAGTACTTC
TRBJ2-1,NA,NA,TRBV25-1,CASSDADGYNEQFF,TGTGCCAGCAGTGACGCGGACGGGTACAATGAGCAGTTCTTC
TRBJ2-7,NA,NA,TRBV5-1,CASSSSAWDYEQYF,TGCGCCAGCAGCTCCTCAGCTTGGGACTACGAGCAGTACTTC
TRBJ1-6,once,NA,TRBV15,CATSSRQSPLHF,TGTGCCACCAGCAGCCGACAGTCACCCCTCCACTTT
TRBJ1-1,few,NA,TRBV6-6,CASSYYGAGDTEAFF,TGTGCCAGCAGTTACTATGGCGCAGGAGACACTGAAGCTTTCTTT
TRBJ2-6,few,NA,TRBV5-4,CASSYIGSGANVLTF,TGTGCCAGCAGCTACATTGGTTCTGGGGCCAACGTCCTGACTTTC
TRBJ1-2,few,NA,TRBV27,CASSFQGSPYGYTF,TGTGCCAGCAGTTTCCAGGGGTCTCCTTATGGCTACACCTTC
TRBJ1-5,NA,NA,TRBV6-2/TRBV6-3,CASSPLGLNQPQHF,TGTGCCAGCAGTCCCCTTGGCCTGAATCAGCCCCAGCATTTT
TRBJ2-7,few,NA,TRBV20-1,CSAREEGTSFYEQYF,TGCAGTGCTAGAGAAGAAGGCACTAGCTTCTACGAGCAGTACTTC
TRBJ1-6,NA,NA,TRBV5-1,CASSPERGAGSPLHF,TGCGCCAGCAGCCCGGAGAGGGGGGCAGGTTCACCCCTCCACTTT
TRBJ2-3,NA,TRBD1,TRBV3-1,CASSQEGGLLSIGQYF,TGTGCCAGCAGCCAAGAAGGGGGCCTTTTGTCTATAGGGCAGTATTTT
TRBJ2-7,NA,TRBD1,TRBV2,CASSDRDRAYEQYF,TGTGCCAGCAGTGATAGGGACAGGGCCTACGAGCAGTACTTC